This TCR beta chain was identified during a study of blood T cell repertoires in COVID-19. Study-wide context: COVID-19 samples, acute and convalescent, were from the United States, Italy and Spain. Nucleic acid was either cDNA or gDNA, and it came from T cells, B-cell-depleted T cells, or PBMCs.

This CDR3 has 12 residues. V lost 5 bases to trimming and J lost 5 bases, with 10 bases between them. The germline V gene encodes CDR1 GTSNPN and CDR2 SVGIG (reference sequence). The authors' processing: The assay estimated nucleated cells by amplifying reference gene primers. Assay: immunoSEQ multiplex PCR; the TCRdb copy retains only in-frame clones and omits some. V, J and clone size derive from that table, while D and trimming were established from the DNA sequence. The data show tens of thousands of clones, roughly 83% seen once. This clonotype was sampled from a human donor in a cohort sampled during active COVID-19. The sequenced sample consisted of peripheral blood. The chain uses TRBV30 and TRBJ1-3; the D is unclear. The CDR3 sequence is CAWRGDRNTIYF. CDR3 nucleotide sequence: TGTGCCTGGCGCGGGGATCGAAACACCATATATTTT.